The rows below give T cell receptor beta chains drawn from one sample of a study of blood T cell repertoires in COVID-19. Sequenced by immunoSEQ multiplex PCR; TCRdb stores in-frame clones only, minus some. This sample has fewer than 250,000 clones, with around 86% found just once. Sequenced sample: PBMCs or T cells enriched from blood (not recorded which). These TCRs come from a man aged 25-45 years in a cohort exposed to, infected with or recovered from COVID-19 (not recorded which). Both conserved end residues are part of each CDR3. The D gene is left open where the match is weak. Clone size is given for some rows only: seen once, a few or many times, or a class if the clone is expanded.

d_gene	v_gene	abundance	j_gene	CDR3aa	CDR3nt
-	TRBV6-2/TRBV6-3	-	TRBJ2-7	CASSFGLFYEQYF	TGTGCCAGCAGTTTCGGACTATTCTACGAGCAGTACTTC
TRBD1	TRBV5-1	many	TRBJ2-3	CASSGTGALDTQYF	TGCGCCAGCAGCGGGACAGGGGCTTTAGATACGCAGTATTTT
TRBD1	TRBV9	-	TRBJ2-2	CASRTGTENTGELFF	TGTGCCAGCAGGACCGGGACAGAGAACACCGGGGAGCTGTTTTTT
TRBD2	TRBV15	-	TRBJ2-1	CATSRARFGGSESYNEQFF	TGTGCCACCAGCAGAGCCCGATTCGGCGGGAGTGAGAGTTACAATGAGCAGTTCTTC
TRBD1	TRBV5-1	-	TRBJ2-7	CASSSDRGSLWGDEQYF	TGCGCCAGCAGCTCCGACAGGGGCAGCCTTTGGGGAGACGAGCAGTACTTC
TRBD1	TRBV4-3	-	TRBJ1-5	CASSQEVRGLSNQPQHF	TGCGCCAGCAGCCAAGAGGTAAGGGGGCTAAGCAATCAGCCCCAGCATTTT
TRBD1	TRBV7-6	-	TRBJ2-7	CASTPGTGLFHEQYF	TGTGCCAGCACCCCCGGGACAGGGTTATTTCACGAGCAGTACTTC
-	TRBV5-5	-	TRBJ1-1	CASSLDLNTEAFF	TGTGCCAGCAGCTTGGACCTAAACACTGAAGCTTTCTTT
-	TRBV6-5	-	TRBJ2-3	CASGTPGAHTDTQYF	TGTGCCAGCGGTACCCCAGGGGCTCACACAGATACGCAGTATTTT
-	TRBV28	-	TRBJ1-2	CASSNTAGYGYTF	TGTGCCAGCAGTAACACAGCGGGCTATGGCTACACCTTC
-	TRBV7-6	-	TRBJ1-1	CASSPTGTEAFF	TGTGCCAGCAGCCCAACAGGAACTGAAGCTTTCTTT
TRBD2	TRBV5-1	-	TRBJ2-7	CASRPKTSGSYEQYF	TGCGCCAGCAGACCCAAGACTAGCGGGAGTTACGAGCAGTACTTC
-	TRBV7-8	-	TRBJ1-1	CASSLARGYEAFF	TGTGCCAGCAGCTTAGCGCGAGGGTATGAAGCTTTCTTT
TRBD2	TRBV7-2	once	TRBJ2-7	CASREREFSYEQYF	TGTGCCAGCAGGGAGCGGGAGTTCTCCTACGAGCAGTACTTC
-	TRBV3-1/TRBV3-2	-	TRBJ2-7	CASSQGCRMNNSYEQYF	TGTGCCAGCAGCCAAGGATGCCGAATGAACAACTCCTACGAGCAGTACTTC
TRBD2	TRBV14	-	TRBJ2-2	CASSQISGRGTGELFF	TGTGCCAGCAGCCAAATTAGCGGGAGAGGCACCGGGGAGCTGTTTTTT
TRBD1	TRBV28	-	TRBJ1-4	CATGQGDREKLFF	TGTGCCACCGGACAGGGAGATCGTGAAAAACTGTTTTTT
-	TRBV7-8	-	TRBJ1-2	CASSLNLGHSFGGYTF	TGTGCCAGCAGTTTGAATTTAGGACACAGCTTCGGAGGCTACACCTTC
-	TRBV7-9	-	TRBJ1-2	CASSLQTDYGYTF	TGTGCCAGCAGCTTACAGACAGACTATGGCTACACCTTC
TRBD1	TRBV5-1	-	TRBJ2-7	CASSSSGTGQYEQYF	TGCGCCAGCAGCTCCTCCGGGACAGGTCAATACGAGCAGTACTTC
TRBD2	TRBV2	-	TRBJ2-1	CASSRGREQFF	TGTGCCAGCAGCCGCGGGAGGGAGCAGTTCTTC
-	TRBV7-2	-	TRBJ2-7	CASSLLSQGRPYEQYF	TGTGCCAGCAGCTTACTCTCCCAGGGCCGCCCCTACGAGCAGTACTTC
-	TRBV15	-	TRBJ2-5	CATSRGRQETQYF	TGTGCCACCAGCAGAGGGCGGCAAGAGACCCAGTACTTC
TRBD1	TRBV27	-	TRBJ2-5	CASSSGGDRGLETQYF	TGTGCCAGCAGTTCGGGGGGGGACAGGGGGCTTGAGACCCAGTACTTC
TRBD1	TRBV27	once	TRBJ1-1	CASRPGTGGGNTEAFF	TGTGCCAGCAGACCCGGGACAGGGGGAGGGAACACTGAAGCTTTCTTT
TRBD2	TRBV9	-	TRBJ2-5	CASSVASGRGRETQYF	TGTGCCAGCAGCGTAGCTAGCGGGAGGGGTCGCGAGACCCAGTACTTC
TRBD1	TRBV9	-	TRBJ2-1	CASSPWDRVGYNEQFF	TGTGCCAGCAGCCCTTGGGACAGGGTCGGTTACAATGAGCAGTTCTTC
-	TRBV3-1/TRBV3-2	-	TRBJ2-7	CASSQVGQFNEQYF	TGTGCCAGCAGCCAAGTAGGACAGTTTAATGAGCAGTACTTC
-	TRBV18	-	TRBJ1-5	CASSPPSGHNQPQHF	TGTGCCAGCTCACCACCATCAGGCCACAATCAGCCCCAGCATTTT
TRBD2	TRBV2	-	TRBJ2-5	CASSGRTSGQETQYF	TGTGCCAGCAGTGGGCGGACTAGCGGCCAAGAGACCCAGTACTTC
-	TRBV29-1	-	TRBJ1-1	CSVVWRSNTEAFF	TGCAGCGTTGTCTGGAGGAGTAACACTGAAGCTTTCTTT
-	TRBV25-1	-	TRBJ1-5	CASSSEGGAAQPQHF	TGTGCCAGCAGTTCGGAGGGGGGGGCGGCTCAGCCCCAGCATTTT
TRBD2	TRBV19	once	TRBJ2-1	CASSITSGRDNEQFF	TGTGCCAGTAGCATCACTAGCGGGAGGGACAATGAGCAGTTCTTC
-	TRBV7-3	-	TRBJ1-2	CASSYNIGDGYTF	TGTGCCAGCAGCTATAATATAGGGGATGGCTACACCTTC
-	TRBV7-2	-	TRBJ1-1	CASSFREGFTEAFF	TGTGCCAGCAGCTTCAGGGAAGGGTTCACTGAAGCTTTCTTT
TRBD1	TRBV5-4	-	TRBJ2-2	CASRGGGTGTGELFF	TGTGCCAGCAGGGGTGGCGGGACAGGTACCGGGGAGCTGTTTTTT